Here is one T cell receptor beta chain with its context. The specificity of this receptor is unknown. One end of the junction does not line up with germline, which may come from a read error. Ophthalmopathy patients were characterized by moderately to severely active disease, a Clinical Activity Score of at least 3, a NOSPECS grade of at least 4, and a disease duration under 3 months. Anyone with other autoimmune diseases, uncontrolled infections, pregnancy or lactation was excluded from the study. Clinical symptoms, serum thyroxine, TRAb, thyroid ultrasound and orbital computed tomography formed the basis of the diagnosis. PBMCs were isolated from 7.5 to 10 ml of fresh peripheral blood by Ficoll-Paque density gradient centrifugation. Total RNA was extracted using Trizol reagent, and RNA quality was checked on an Agilent 2100 Bioanalyzer. This sample stems from a study of Graves' ophthalmopathy and Graves' hyperthyroidism listed by TCRdb under 2018. Study-wide context: Peripheral blood was collected at initial diagnosis, before any treatment. The study used signatures of the TCR beta repertoire to tell Graves' ophthalmopathy apart from Graves' hyperthyroidism and to predict which patients would progress to ophthalmopathy. An independent validation cohort comprised roughly 20 hyperthyroidism patients and roughly 15 patients who later progressed from hyperthyroidism to ophthalmopathy. After sampling, hyperthyroidism patients received methimazole starting at 30 mg daily, and ophthalmopathy patients received high-dose intravenous methylprednisolone. In five or six hyperthyroidism patients, the T-cell repertoires found in thyroid tissue were compared with those found in blood. To explore V-J signatures distinguishing ophthalmopathy from hyperthyroidism, a discovery set of about a hundred patients (fewer than 45 ophthalmopathy, 55 to 60 stable hyperthyroidism) was enrolled. In total, 135 blood samples were TCR-sequenced: 40 to 45 ophthalmopathy, some 72 hyperthyroidism and some 17 hyperthyroidism-to-ophthalmopathy patients.

For repertoire sequencing, the TCR beta CDR3 regions were amplified from RNA transcripts. A first-round RT-PCR used HTBI primers with the Qiagen OneStep RT-PCR kit, followed by a second-round multiplex PCR, size selection and purification. Libraries were sequenced on an Illumina HiSeq2000 using paired-end 100 bp reads. In the authors' own workflow: SOAPnuke was used to process the reads, throwing out any read that had adapters, had uncalled bases, had a mean Phred below 15, or lacked an exact constant-primer or identifier match. COPE v1.2.5 was used to merge the high-quality paired reads. Each unique nucleotide sequence was treated as a clonotype, and MiTCR v1.1 was used to align the clonotypes to the IMGT TRB V, D and J references. Only V-J combinations with frequency above 0.0001 were analysed, covering around 99% of repertoires. A TCR clonal expansion and chaos score per V-J combination was defined as the ratio of F50 clonal expansion to chaos observed in the TCRdist matrix. Welch's t-statistics and random forest were used to reduce features to about 14 V-J combinations, which were fed into a naive Bayes classifier. The Morisita-Horn index was used to measure how similar the thyroid and blood repertoires were. Starting from the raw public reads, TCRdb applied fastp trimming at Q25, assembled clones with MiXCR and retained in-frame beta chains. Every distinct CDR3 protein forms one entry, paired with its most common genes and DNA. The V and J calls reflect TCRdb's pipeline rather than the authors' work. In this sample the table shows some 750,000 distinct CDR3 sequences, about 44% of which occur a single time. Less than 55% of the sample belongs to the ten largest clones.

CDR1 and CDR2 were assigned from the germline V gene (reference sequence) as DFQATT and SNEGSKA. There are 16 amino acids in the CDR3, from cysteine to phenylalanine inclusive. The only DNA kept is the CDR3, 48 bases in frame from the first base. The study at large found these results: Most expanded thyroid clonotypes with a frequency above 0.001 also appeared in blood, which suggests that blood repertoires may reflect the immune response in the thyroid. Sample size was not predetermined statistically, and investigators were not blinded to group allocation. The 13-signature model separated ophthalmopathy from stable hyperthyroidism with approximately 90% sensitivity and just under 84% specificity in cross-validation, and 80%/75% in the test set. In validation, the model predicted ophthalmopathy progression with roughly 68% sensitivity and 72.22% specificity; some twelve predicted patients were CT-confirmed with GO in a median of approximately six months.

Sequences were obtained from peripheral blood. This clonotype originated in an adult man with Graves' ophthalmopathy. In this chain, TRBV20-1 is recombined with TRBJ1-1, with TRBD1 matching 7 junction bases. The DNA is as follows: TGCAGTGCCCCGGACAGGAAGGGACGCGGGAACACTGAGGCTTTCTTT. This is translated as CSAPDRKGRGNTEAFF.